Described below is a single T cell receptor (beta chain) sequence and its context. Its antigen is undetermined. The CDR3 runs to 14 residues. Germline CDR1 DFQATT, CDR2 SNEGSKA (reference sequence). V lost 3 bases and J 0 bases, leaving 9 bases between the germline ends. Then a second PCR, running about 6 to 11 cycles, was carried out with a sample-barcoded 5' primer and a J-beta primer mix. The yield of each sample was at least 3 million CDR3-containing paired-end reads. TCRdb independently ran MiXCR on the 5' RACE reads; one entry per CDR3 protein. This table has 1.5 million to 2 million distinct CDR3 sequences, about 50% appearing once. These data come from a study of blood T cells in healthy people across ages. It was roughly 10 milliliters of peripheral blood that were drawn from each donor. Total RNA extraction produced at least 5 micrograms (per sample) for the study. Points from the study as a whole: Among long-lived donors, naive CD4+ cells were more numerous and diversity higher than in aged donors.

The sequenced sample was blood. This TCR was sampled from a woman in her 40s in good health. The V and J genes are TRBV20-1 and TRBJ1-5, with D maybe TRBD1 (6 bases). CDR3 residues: CSASTGNSNQPQHF. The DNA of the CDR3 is TGCAGTGCTAGTACAGGGAATAGCAATCAGCCCCAGCATTTT.